Presented here are 14 T cell receptor beta chains from one specimen sequenced in a study of graft-versus-host responses after intestinal transplantation. Their target antigens are unknown. Measured with immunoSEQ multiplex PCR; TCRdb has only the in-frame clones, and not every one. The table lists approximately 92,000 clones, around 90% of them singletons, with 6% in the top ten. The input for sequencing was unstimulated CD8+ T cells sorted from spleen or lymph node cells, taken before intestinal transplant. These receptors were obtained from a human donor who received an intestinal transplant.

The chain carries TRBV18 and TRBJ2-5, with D perhaps given as TRBD1 or TRBD2 (7 bases each). V lost 0 bases, J lost 5 bases, and 16 bases lay in between. Per germline, CDR1 KGHSH and CDR2 LQKENI. The CDR3 runs to 16 residues. CDR3 nucleotide sequence: TGTGCCAGCTCACCACCGGACAGGTCGCGGGGGGAGACCCAGTACTTC. Translated, it gives CASSPPDRSRGETQYF.

This clone was seen a single time. The genes are TRBV5-1 and TRBJ2-7, with D uncertain. The CDR3 is made up of 15 amino acids. Deletions cut 0 bases from V and 2 bases from J, with 12 bases between. Germline V CDR1 and CDR2: SGHRS, YFSETQ. CDR3 loop: CASSLDSLYPYEQYF. The CDR3 bases are TGCGCCAGCAGCTTGGACAGCCTTTACCCCTACGAGCAGTACTTC.

J is TRBJ1-1 and V is TRBV16; the D is unclear. V was cut by 1 base and J by 1 base, with 13 bases left in between. Germline values: CDR1 KGHSY, CDR2 FQNENV. CDR3 length: 16 amino acids. The CDR3 DNA reads TGTGCCAGCAGCCAATATTCAATTCGGACGAACACTGAAGCTTTCTTT. It codes for CASSQYSIRTNTEAFF.

V is TRBV4-2 and J is TRBJ2-5; tentatively, D is TRBD1 or TRBD2 (7 bases each). The J call may be incorrect, as the DNA end agrees better with TRBJ2-7. The V gene's germline CDR1 is LGHNA and CDR2 YNFKEQ. The CDR3 spans 16 residues. Here the CDR3 reads CASSQDGRGRPYEQYF. CDR3 nucleotide sequence: TGTGCCAGCAGCCAAGATGGGAGGGGGCGCCCCTACGAGCAGTACTTC.

The chain combines TRBV2 with TRBJ1-1; 7 nucleotides agree with TRBD1. V lost 7 bases, J lost 1 base, and 9 bases stayed unmatched. The CDR3 sequence is 15 residues long. Germline V gene lookup returns CDR1 SNHLY and CDR2 FYNNEI. CDR3: CASIGDSLSNTEAFF. CDR3 nucleotides: TGTGCCAGCATTGGGGACAGCCTTTCGAACACTGAAGCTTTCTTT.

The V gene is TRBV29-1, the J gene TRBJ2-7; a possible D gene is TRBD1 (6 bases). The CDR3 sequence is 14 residues long. Trimming took off 7 bases at V and 5 bases at J, with 21 bases between the two ends. Germline lookup yields CDR1 SQVTM and CDR2 ANQGSEA. CDR3 residues: CSANPGTKDDEQYF. CDR3 bases: TGCAGCGCAAACCCCGGGACAAAGGACGACGAGCAGTACTTC.

The chain combines TRBV6-5 with TRBJ1-2; tentative D call: TRBD1 (6 bases). Germline CDR1 MNHEY, CDR2 SVGAGI. The V end lost 7 bases, the J end lost 5 bases, and 14 bases lay between the germline ends. This CDR3 region has 13 residues. The CDR3 sequence: CASNNRAGYGYTF. CDR3 nucleotides: TGTGCCAGCAATAACAGGGCCGGTTATGGCTACACCTTC.

The chain couples TRBV28 to TRBJ1-5; D gene unclear. Germline V lookup: CDR1 MDHEN, CDR2 SYDVKM. This CDR3 is built from 15 residues. Trimming cost V 6 bases and J 0 bases, with 12 bases left between them. The CDR3 region has the DNA TGTGCCAGCAGGTATAGACAATTTAGCAATCAGCCCCAGCATTTT. Its translation is CASRYRQFSNQPQHF.

The V and J genes are TRBV5-1 and TRBJ2-5; TRBD2 is a possible D gene (5 bases). With 3 bases removed from V and 5 bases from J, the gap between germline ends came to 23 bases. There are 17 residues in the CDR3. From germline, CDR1 is SGHRS and CDR2 YFSETQ. CDR3 protein: CASSSTAEAGDLETQYF. Here the CDR3 DNA reads TGCGCCAGCAGCTCGACCGCGGAGGCTGGGGATTTGGAGACCCAGTACTTC.

The gene calls are TRBV5-6 and TRBJ2-5, with TRBD2 matching 7 bases. CDR3 length equals 13 residues. Unmatched junction bases numbered 6, after V lost 9 bases and J lost 1 base. Germline CDR1 and CDR2: SGHDT and YYEEEE. CDR3 in amino acids: CATKWGGQETQYF. The CDR3 DNA sequence: TGTGCCACCAAATGGGGGGGCCAAGAGACCCAGTACTTC.

This clone was observed a few times. The gene calls are TRBV19 and TRBJ2-7; 10 nucleotides match TRBD1. Trimming at V came to 0 bases and at J to 3 bases, leaving 5 bases not matched to a gene. The germline CDR1 and CDR2 sequences are LNHDA and SQIVND (reference sequence). This CDR3 contains 16 residues. In nucleotides, the CDR3 is TGTGCCAGTAGTATAGAACCCGGGACAGGGGTCTACGAGCAGTACTTC. It encodes CASSIEPGTGVYEQYF. Together with reference TRBV19 and TRBJ2-7, the CDR3 gives the full variable domain: DGGITQSPKYLFRKEGQNVTLSCEQNLNHDAMYWYRQDPGQGLRLIYYSQIVNDFQKGDIAEGYSVSREKKESFPLTVTSAQKNPTAFYLCASSIEPGTGVYEQYFGPGTRLTVT.

The chain combines TRBV19 with TRBJ1-5; weak D call: TRBD1 (6 bases). CDR1 and CDR2 from the germline V gene are LNHDA and SQIVND (reference sequence). This CDR3 has 16 residues. V was cut by 2 bases and J by 0 bases, with 11 bases left in between. CDR3 region: CASSILPGDSNQPQHF. CDR3 DNA: TGTGCCAGTAGTATACTTCCAGGGGATAGCAATCAGCCCCAGCATTTT.

V gene TRBV13 combines with J gene TRBJ2-7, with TRBD2 identical over 7 bases. Germline CDR1 PRHDT, CDR2 FYEKMQ (reference sequence). The J segment lost 5 bases and the V segment lost 6 bases, leaving 22 bases of the junction unmatched. The CDR3 has 18 residues. CDR3 nucleotide sequence: TGTGCCAGCAGTTTAATTAGCCTTCCGGGACTACCTCGGGACGAGCAGTACTTC. This gives the protein CASSLISLPGLPRDEQYF.

The rearrangement uses TRBV4-1 and TRBJ2-5; 11 nucleotides align to TRBD2. Unmatched junction bases numbered 7, after V lost 3 bases and J lost 4 bases. This CDR3 has 16 residues. CDR1 is MGHRA and CDR2 is YSYEKL in the germline V gene. The CDR3 reads CASSQALAGVGETQYF. As DNA, the CDR3 is TGCGCCAGCAGCCAGGCACTAGCGGGAGTCGGAGAGACCCAGTACTTC.